The 7 T cell receptor beta chains below all came from one sample that was sequenced in a study of blood T cell repertoires in COVID-19. The assay was immunoSEQ multiplex PCR, and TCRdb's table has in-frame clones only and misses some. The data show under 80,000 clones, about 80% seen once. Sequencing was carried out using peripheral blood. These TCRs come from a human donor in a cohort sampled during active COVID-19.

The chain uses TRBV3-1 (or the pseudogene TRBV3-2) and TRBJ2-2; TRBD2 agrees at 8 bases. The CDR3 spans 16 residues. CDR1 is LGHDT, CDR2 YNNKEL, per germline (reference sequence). V gave up 4 bases and J gave up 6 bases; unmatched junction bases: 10. The CDR3 DNA is TGTGCCAGCAGCCCCAGTGCGGGAGGCCGACCCGGGGAGCTGTTTTTT. Translation gives CASSPSAGGRPGELFF.

This chain joins TRBV3-1 (or the pseudogene TRBV3-2) and TRBJ2-3; D is ambiguous. CDR1 is LGHDT and CDR2 is YNNKEL in the germline V gene (reference sequence). The CDR3 contains 15 residues. With 0 bases removed from V and 0 bases from J, the gap between germline ends came to 7 bases. CDR3: CASSQDGGSTDTQYF. The CDR3 bases are TGTGCCAGCAGCCAAGATGGCGGAAGCACAGATACGCAGTATTTT.

The DNA of the CDR3 is TGTGCCAGCAGCTTAGTTCAGAACACTGAAGCTTTCTTT. Translated, it gives CASSLVQNTEAFF. The rearrangement uses TRBV7-8 and TRBJ1-1; D gene unclear. This CDR3 is built from 13 residues. The germline gives CDR1 SGHVS, CDR2 FQNEAQ. With 1 base removed from V and 1 base from J, the gap between germline ends came to 4 bases.

This clone has more than one count but fewer than ten. V is TRBV7-2 and J is TRBJ1-5; D unclear. The germline V and J ends were trimmed by 4 bases and 4 bases, with 17 bases remaining between them. This CDR3 spans 16 amino acids. Germline CDR1 is SGHTA and CDR2 is FQGNSA. CDR3 loop: CASSSRRGAKNQPQHF. The CDR3 region has the DNA TGTGCCAGCAGCTCCCGGCGGGGTGCTAAGAATCAGCCCCAGCATTTT. Combining the CDR3 with reference TRBV7-2 and TRBJ1-5 gives the whole variable domain GAGVSQSPSNKVTEKGKDVELRCDPISGHTALYWYRQSLGQGLEFLIYFQGNSAPDKSGLPSDRFSAERTGGSVSTLTIQRTQQEDSAVYLCASSSRRGAKNQPQHFGDGTRLSIL.

The V call is TRBV11-3, the J call TRBJ2-3; D not resolved. The germline gives CDR1 SGHNT, CDR2 YENEEA. Trimming cost V 7 bases and J 5 bases, with 16 bases left between them. The CDR3 runs 14 residues. The CDR3 sequence: CASTKTFSEDTQYF. Here the CDR3 DNA reads TGTGCCAGCACCAAGACATTTTCTGAAGATACGCAGTATTTT.

The chain has TRBV4-2 and TRBJ2-7; 14 nucleotides agree with TRBD2. The CDR3 spans 20 residues. Trimming at V came to 5 bases and at J to 3 bases, leaving 18 bases not matched to a gene. Germline CDR1 and CDR2: LGHNA and YNFKEQ. The CDR3 coding sequence is TGTGCCAGCAGCAGCAGTCAACCGGGACTAGCGGGAGTCAGTTTCTACGAGCAGTACTTC. Protein sequence: CASSSSQPGLAGVSFYEQYF.

This clone was observed a single time. The chain employs TRBV14 and TRBJ2-3; TRBD1 might be the D (6 bases). There are 16 residues in the CDR3. Germline loops: CDR1 SGHDN, CDR2 FVKESK. V lost 3 bases, J lost 4 bases, and 17 bases lay in between. The CDR3 protein is CASSQGRGYGADTQYF. The CDR3 DNA sequence: TGTGCCAGCAGCCAGGGCAGGGGTTATGGGGCAGATACGCAGTATTTT.